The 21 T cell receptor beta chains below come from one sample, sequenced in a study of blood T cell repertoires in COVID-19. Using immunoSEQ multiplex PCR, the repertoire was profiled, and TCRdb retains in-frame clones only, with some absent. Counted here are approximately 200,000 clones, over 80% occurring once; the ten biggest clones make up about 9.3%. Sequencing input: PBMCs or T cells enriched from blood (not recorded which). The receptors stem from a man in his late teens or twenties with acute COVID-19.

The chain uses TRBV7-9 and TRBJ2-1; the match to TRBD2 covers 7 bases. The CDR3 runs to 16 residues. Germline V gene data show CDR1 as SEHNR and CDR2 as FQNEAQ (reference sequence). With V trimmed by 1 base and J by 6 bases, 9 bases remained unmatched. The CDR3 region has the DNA TGTGCCAGCAGCTTAGAGTCGGGAGGATACCGCAATGAGCAGTTCTTC. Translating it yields CASSLESGGYRNEQFF.

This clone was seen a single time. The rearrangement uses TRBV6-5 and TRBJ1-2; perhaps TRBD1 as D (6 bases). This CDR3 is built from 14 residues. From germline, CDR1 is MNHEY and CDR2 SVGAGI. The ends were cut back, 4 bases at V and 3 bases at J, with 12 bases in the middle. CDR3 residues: CASSSLTGHYGYTF. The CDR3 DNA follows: TGTGCCAGCAGTTCCTTGACAGGCCACTATGGCTACACCTTC.

The CDR3 here is CACLGQGAVNEQFF. CDR3 in DNA: TGTGCCTGCCTCGGACAGGGGGCGGTAAATGAGCAGTTCTTC. V usage is TRBV6-5 and J usage is TRBJ2-1, with TRBD1 identical over 11 bases. There are 14 residues in the CDR3. Germline-derived CDR1 and CDR2 are MNHEY and SVGAGI. V lost 11 bases, J lost 7 bases, and 10 bases stayed unmatched.

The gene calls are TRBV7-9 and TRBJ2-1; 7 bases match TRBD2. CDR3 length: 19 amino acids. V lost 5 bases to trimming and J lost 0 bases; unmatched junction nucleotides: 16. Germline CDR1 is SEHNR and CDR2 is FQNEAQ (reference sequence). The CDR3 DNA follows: TGTGCCAGCAGCCCCTTTAGGTACAAGCGGGGTAGCTCCTACAATGAGCAGTTCTTC. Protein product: CASSPFRYKRGSSYNEQFF.

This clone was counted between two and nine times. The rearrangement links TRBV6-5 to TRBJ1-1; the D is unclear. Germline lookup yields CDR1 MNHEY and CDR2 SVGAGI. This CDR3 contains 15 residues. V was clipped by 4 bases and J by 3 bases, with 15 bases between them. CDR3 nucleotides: TGTGCCAGCAGTTCGCAAGGGAGCATGGACACTGAAGCTTTCTTT. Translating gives CASSSQGSMDTEAFF.

The CDR3 DNA reads TGTGCCACCACAACCGCCGGGACTAGCGGGAGAGGTGAGCAGTTCTTC. This encodes CATTTAGTSGRGEQFF. The V gene is TRBV24-1, the J gene TRBJ2-1; 14 bases are a match to TRBD2. V shed 8 bases, J shed 9 bases, and the junction held 11 bases outside the gene matches. This CDR3 region has 16 residues. CDR1 KGHDR and CDR2 SFDVKD come from the germline V gene.

CDR3 DNA: TGTGCCAGCAGCTTAGTCGACTTAATAGCGGGAGGCGATGAGCAGTTCTTC. Its protein product is CASSLVDLIAGGDEQFF. V usage is TRBV7-9 and J usage is TRBJ2-1; TRBD2 agrees at 10 bases. CDR1 is SEHNR, CDR2 FQNEAQ, per germline (reference sequence). This CDR3 has 17 residues. V lost 1 base and J lost 8; bases outside the gene matches: 11. The full variable domain, in which reference TRBV7-9 and TRBJ2-1 provide the parts outside the CDR3, is DTGVSQNPRHKITKRGQNVTFRCDPISEHNRLYWYRQTLGQGPEFLTYFQNEAQLEKSRLLSDRFSAERPKGSFSTLEIQRTEQGDSAMYLCASSLVDLIAGGDEQFFGPGTRLTVL.

The DNA for the CDR3 is TGCGCCAGCAGCTTGGACAGTTCCAATCAGCCCCAGCATTTT. This codes for CASSLDSSNQPQHF. J is TRBJ1-5 and V is TRBV5-1; D not certain. CDR1 is SGHRS and CDR2 is YFSETQ in the germline V gene. CDR3 length: 14 amino acids. V was shortened by 0 bases and J by 3 bases, with 7 bases between the two germline ends. Full variable domain (rest looked up from reference TRBV5-1 and TRBJ1-5): KAGVTQTPRYLIKTRGQQVTLSCSPISGHRSVSWYQQTPGQGLQFLFEYFSETQRNKGNFPGRFSGRQFSNSRSEMNVSTLELGDSALYLCASSLDSSNQPQHFGDGTRLSIL.

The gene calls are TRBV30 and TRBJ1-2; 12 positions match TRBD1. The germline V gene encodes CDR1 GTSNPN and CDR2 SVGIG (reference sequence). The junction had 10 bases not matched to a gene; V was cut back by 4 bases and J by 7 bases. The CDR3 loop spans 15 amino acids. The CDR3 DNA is TGTGCCTGGACCCCGGGACAGGGGGCTATTGGTGGCTACACCTTC. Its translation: CAWTPGQGAIGGYTF.

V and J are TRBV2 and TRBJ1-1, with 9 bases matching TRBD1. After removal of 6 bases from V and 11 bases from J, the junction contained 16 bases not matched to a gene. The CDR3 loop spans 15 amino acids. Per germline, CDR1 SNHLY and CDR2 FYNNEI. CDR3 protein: CASRPDRGNNEVAFF. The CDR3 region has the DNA TGTGCCAGCAGACCGGACAGGGGCAATAATGAAGTGGCTTTCTTT.

The CDR3 bases are TGTGCCAGCAGCTTAGAGTTCGGGAGTGGAAACACCATATATTTT. The encoded protein is CASSLEFGSGNTIYF. This chain uses TRBV11-3 with TRBJ1-3, with D unclear. The CDR3 consists of 15 residues. Trimming stripped 0 bases from V and 3 bases from J, with 9 bases between. Germline V CDR1 and CDR2: SGHNT, YENEEA. Filled out from reference TRBV11-3 and TRBJ1-3, the complete variable domain reads EAGVVQSPRYKIIEKKQPVAFWCNPISGHNTLYWYLQNLGQGPELLIRYENEEAVDDSQLPKDRFSAERLKGVDSTLKIQPAELGDSAVYLCASSLEFGSGNTIYFGEGSWLTVV.

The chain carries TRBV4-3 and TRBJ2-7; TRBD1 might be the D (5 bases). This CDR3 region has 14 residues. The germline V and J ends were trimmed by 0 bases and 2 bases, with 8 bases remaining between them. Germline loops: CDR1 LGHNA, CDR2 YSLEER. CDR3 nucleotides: TGCGCCAGCAGCCAAGACGGCAGGGCCTACGAGCAGTACTTC. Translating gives CASSQDGRAYEQYF.

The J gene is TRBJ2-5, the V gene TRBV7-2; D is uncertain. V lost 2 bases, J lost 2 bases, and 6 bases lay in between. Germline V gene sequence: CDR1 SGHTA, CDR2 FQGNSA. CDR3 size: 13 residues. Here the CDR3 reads CASSLSRQETQYF. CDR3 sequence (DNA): TGTGCCAGCAGCTTATCCAGACAAGAGACCCAGTACTTC.

The chain's CDR3 is CASSDGGSSYNSPLHF. The CDR3 region has the DNA TGTGCCAGCAGCGACGGGGGGAGCTCCTATAATTCACCCCTCCACTTT. The rearrangement joins TRBV7-6 to TRBJ1-6, with D perhaps TRBD1 (5 bases). V was shortened by 5 bases and J by 0 bases, with 11 bases between the two germline ends. Germline CDR1 and CDR2: SGHVS and FNYEAQ. This CDR3 is 16 amino acids long.

CDR3 protein: CASTGGGSSSYNSPLHF. Written as DNA, the CDR3 is TGTGCCAGCACGGGAGGAGGGTCGAGCTCCTATAATTCACCCCTCCACTTT. The chain combines TRBV3-1 (or the pseudogene TRBV3-2) with TRBJ1-6; D unclear. The CDR3 covers 17 residues. The germline V gene encodes CDR1 LGHDT and CDR2 YNNKEL (reference sequence). The ends were cut back, 7 bases at V and 0 bases at J, with 16 bases in the middle.

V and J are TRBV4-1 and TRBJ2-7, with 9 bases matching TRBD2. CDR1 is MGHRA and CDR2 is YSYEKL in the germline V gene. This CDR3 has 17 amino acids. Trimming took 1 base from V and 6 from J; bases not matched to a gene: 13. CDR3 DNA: TGCGCCAGCAGCCAAGTTTTAGCGGGAGTTCTTCTAGGCGAGCAGTACTTC. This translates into CASSQVLAGVLLGEQYF.

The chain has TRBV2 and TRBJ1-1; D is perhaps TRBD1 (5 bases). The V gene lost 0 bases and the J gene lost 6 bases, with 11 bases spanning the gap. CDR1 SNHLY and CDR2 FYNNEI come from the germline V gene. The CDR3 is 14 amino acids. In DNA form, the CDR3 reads TGTGCCAGCAGTGAAGCGAGTCCCAGGGCTGAAGCTTTCTTT. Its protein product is CASSEASPRAEAFF. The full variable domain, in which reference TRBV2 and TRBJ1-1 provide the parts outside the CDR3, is EPEVTQTPSHQVTQMGQEVILRCVPISNHLYFYWYRQILGQKVEFLVSFYNNEISEKSEIFDDQFSVERPDGSNFTLKIRSTKLEDSAMYFCASSEASPRAEAFFGQGTRLTVV.

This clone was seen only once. As DNA, the CDR3 is TGTGCCAGCAATATCTGGGCCGTCTATGGCTACACCTTC. Amino acids: CASNIWAVYGYTF. The chain combines TRBV28 with TRBJ1-2; no firm D call. The CDR3 contains 13 residues. The V and J ends lost 7 bases and 4 bases respectively, with 13 bases between them. Germline V gene lookup returns CDR1 MDHEN and CDR2 SYDVKM.

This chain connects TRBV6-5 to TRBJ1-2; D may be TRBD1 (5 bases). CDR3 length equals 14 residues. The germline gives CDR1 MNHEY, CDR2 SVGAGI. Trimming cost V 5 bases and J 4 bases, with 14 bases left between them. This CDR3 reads CASSTQTDIYGYTF. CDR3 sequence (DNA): TGTGCCAGCAGTACCCAGACAGACATCTATGGCTACACCTTC.

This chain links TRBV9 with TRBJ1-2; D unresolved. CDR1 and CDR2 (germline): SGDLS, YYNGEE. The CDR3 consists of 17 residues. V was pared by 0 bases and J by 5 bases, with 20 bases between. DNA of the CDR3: TGTGCCAGCAGCGTAGCTCGTTCACGTCGGCCAGGATATGGCTACACCTTC. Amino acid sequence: CASSVARSRRPGYGYTF.

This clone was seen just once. CDR3 protein: CASSAHVGGGQQGEQYF. The CDR3 region has the DNA TGTGCCAGCAGTGCCCATGTGGGGGGGGGACAACAGGGCGAGCAGTACTTC. The V call is TRBV27, the J call TRBJ2-7; D perhaps matches TRBD2 (7 bases). The CDR3 sequence is 17 residues long. The V gene's germline CDR1 is MNHEY and CDR2 SMNVEV (reference sequence). The V gene lost 5 bases and the J gene lost 6 bases, with 26 bases spanning the gap.